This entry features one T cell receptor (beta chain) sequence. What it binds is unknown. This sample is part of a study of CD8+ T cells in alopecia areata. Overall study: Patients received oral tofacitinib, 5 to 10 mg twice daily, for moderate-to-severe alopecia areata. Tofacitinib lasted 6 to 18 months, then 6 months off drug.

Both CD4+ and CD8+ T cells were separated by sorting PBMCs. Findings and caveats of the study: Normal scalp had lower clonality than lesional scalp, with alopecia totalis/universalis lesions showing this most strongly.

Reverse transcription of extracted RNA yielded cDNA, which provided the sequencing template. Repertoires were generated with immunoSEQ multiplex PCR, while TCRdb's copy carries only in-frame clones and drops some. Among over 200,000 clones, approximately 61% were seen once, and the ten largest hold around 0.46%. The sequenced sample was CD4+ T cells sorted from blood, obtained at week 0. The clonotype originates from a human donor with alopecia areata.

The CDR3 reads CASSLLEGTRTSYEQYF. In DNA form, the CDR3 reads TGCGCCAGCAGCCTCCTTGAGGGGACGCGGACTTCCTACGAGCAGTACTTC. The gene calls are TRBV4-1 and TRBJ2-7; D may be TRBD1 or TRBD2 (5 bases each). The CDR3 has 17 residues. Germline assignment: CDR1 MGHRA and CDR2 YSYEKL. With 4 bases removed from V and 1 base from J, the gap between germline ends came to 20 bases.